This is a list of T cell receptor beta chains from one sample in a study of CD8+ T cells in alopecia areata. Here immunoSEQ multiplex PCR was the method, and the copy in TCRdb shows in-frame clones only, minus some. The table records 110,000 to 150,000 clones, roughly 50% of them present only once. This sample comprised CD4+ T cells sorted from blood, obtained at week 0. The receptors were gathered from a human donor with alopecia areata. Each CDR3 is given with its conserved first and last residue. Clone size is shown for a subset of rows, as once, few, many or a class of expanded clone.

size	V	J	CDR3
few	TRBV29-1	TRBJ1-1	CSVGRTGNTEAFF
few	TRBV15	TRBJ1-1	CATSLDPAFF
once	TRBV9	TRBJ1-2	CASRRGAYGYTF
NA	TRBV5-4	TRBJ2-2	CASSRGDAGPNTGELFF
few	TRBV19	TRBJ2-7	CASSRLTGAYEQYF
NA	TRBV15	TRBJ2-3	CATSRDPSSGGADTQYF
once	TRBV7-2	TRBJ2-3	CASSSASGVDTQYF
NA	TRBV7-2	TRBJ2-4	CASSPDRDTKNIQYF
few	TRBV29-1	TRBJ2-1	CSVLRDWNNEQFF
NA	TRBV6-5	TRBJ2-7	CASRTSGVYEQYF
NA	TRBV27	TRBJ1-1	CASSFSTGEAFF
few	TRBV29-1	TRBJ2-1	CSVGLSGGHPGGFF
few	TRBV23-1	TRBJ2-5	CASSHSRQGSGTQYF
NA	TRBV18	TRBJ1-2	CASSLNRAVGDYGYTF
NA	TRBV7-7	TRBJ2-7	CASSRSHDRGKYEQYF
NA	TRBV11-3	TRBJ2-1	CASSSNRNEQFF
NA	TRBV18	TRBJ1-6	CASSPPYLGANSPLHF
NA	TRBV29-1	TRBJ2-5	CSVDSALGGTQYF
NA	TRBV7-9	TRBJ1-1	CASSSDRGQNTEAFF
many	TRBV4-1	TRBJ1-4	CASSRPGSNEKLFF
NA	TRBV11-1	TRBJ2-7	CASSLAAGAGDEQYF
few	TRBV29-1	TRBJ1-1	CSARSGGPTEAFF
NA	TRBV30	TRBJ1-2	CAWSGGRGAYGYTF
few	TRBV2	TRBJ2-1	CASSIAGGQFF
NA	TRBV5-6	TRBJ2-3	CASRPRGDTDTQYF
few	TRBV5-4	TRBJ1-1	CASSLSRAVNTEAFF
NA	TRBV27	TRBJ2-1	CASSLSSGAYNEQFF
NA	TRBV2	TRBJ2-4	CASSERSSGIQYF
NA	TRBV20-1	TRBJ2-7	CSILSGHEQYF
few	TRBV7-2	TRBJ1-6	CASSLAEQGPNSPLHF
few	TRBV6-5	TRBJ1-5	CASSKQGYSNQPQHF
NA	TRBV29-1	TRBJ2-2	CSVEGTMNTGELFF
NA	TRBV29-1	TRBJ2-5	CSVVKQVQETQYF
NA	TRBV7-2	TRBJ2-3	CASSLGGGRTDTQYF
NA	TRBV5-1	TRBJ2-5	CASSSGLSIGTQYF
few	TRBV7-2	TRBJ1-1	CASSLTGGEGTEAFF
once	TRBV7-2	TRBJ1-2	CASSPTSQGAGRGYGYTF
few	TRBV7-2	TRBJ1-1	CASSLVVQGGEAFF
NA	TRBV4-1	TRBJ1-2	CASSQEGGYGARGYTF
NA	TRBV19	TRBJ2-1	CASSIPGLAGGYNEQFF
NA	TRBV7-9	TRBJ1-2	CASSFTDYGYTF
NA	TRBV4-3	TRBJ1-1	CASSSQTGRDTEAFF
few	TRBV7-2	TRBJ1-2	CASSRDRGNYGYTF
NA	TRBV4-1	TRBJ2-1	CASSQVTGADEQFF
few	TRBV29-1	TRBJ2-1	CSVAPGGNEQFF
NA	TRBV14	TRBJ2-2	CASSQDRGWDTGELFF
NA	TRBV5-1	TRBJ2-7	CASSTGQTSSYEQYF
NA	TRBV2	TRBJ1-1	CASSLARQGRVAFF
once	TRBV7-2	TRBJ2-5	CASSLVGLGKETQYF
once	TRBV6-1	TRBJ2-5	CASSEQGGQETQYF
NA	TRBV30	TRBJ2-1	CAWSVMASRFF
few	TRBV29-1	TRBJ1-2	CSVGQGSSGYGYTF
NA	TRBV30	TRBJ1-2	CAWSVQLTVHYGYTF
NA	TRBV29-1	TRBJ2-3	CSLLTATDTQYF
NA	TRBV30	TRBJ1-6	CAWKRSGTGDSPLHF
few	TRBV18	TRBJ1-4	CASSPNRIRGTNEKLFF
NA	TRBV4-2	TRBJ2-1	CASSLPGGQFF
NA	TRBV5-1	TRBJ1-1	CASSLVAGDTEAFF